This T cell receptor beta chain is from a study of T cell changes during pregnancy in multiple sclerosis. TCRdb's copy holds only in-frame clones and misses some; the assay was immunoSEQ multiplex PCR. The sample gives 57,000 or so clones, roughly 90% of which show up once; 1% to 1.5% is in the top ten. The CDR3 contains 12 residues. The germline V gene has CDR1 LGHNT and CDR2 FRNRAP. The V and J ends lost 2 bases and 13 bases respectively, with 14 bases between them. The specimen was peripheral blood, collected in the second trimester of pregnancy. The rearrangement joins TRBV12-5 to TRBJ1-2, with unresolved D. This TCR was sampled from a female donor with multiple sclerosis, enrolled in a pregnancy study. CDR3 coding DNA: TGTGCTAGTGGTTTGTCCGGAGGGTCCGCCACCTTC. This encodes CASGLSGGSATF. Supplemented by reference TRBV12-5 and TRBJ1-2, the full variable domain reads DARVTQTPRHKVTEMGQEVTMRCQPILGHNTVFWYRQTMMQGLELLAYFRNRAPLDDSGMPKDRFSAEMPDATLATLKIQPSEPRDSAVYFCASGLSGGSATFGSGTRLTVV.